Each of the 9 T cell receptor beta chains below was sequenced from the same sample in a study of regulatory T cells in long-lasting Graves disease. The time point: newly diagnosed GD, antithyroid drugs for less than 3 months. TCR sequences were obtained from RNA taken from PBMCs. With iRepertoire HTBI primers and Arm-PCR of CDR3 regions, TCR beta libraries were built. TCRdb used MiXCR to reprocess the multiplex PCR reads, holding one entry per CDR3 protein. The data show some 320,000 distinct CDR3 sequences, with 15% to 20% seen just once and 35% to 45% held by the top ten. The source was peripheral blood mononuclear cells (PBMCs), collected at new diagnosis, from a patient treated with antithyroid drugs. These receptors all come from a female donor with Graves disease.

This clonotype was counted a few times. The chain couples TRBV5-4 to TRBJ2-4; 7 positions agree with TRBD1. The CDR3 is made up of 14 amino acids. After removal of 2 bases from V and 3 bases from J, the junction contained 2 bases not matched to a gene. Germline CDR1 and CDR2: SGHNT and YYREEE (reference sequence). CDR3 nucleotides: TGTGCCAGCAGCTTATGGGACAGCAAAAACATTCAGTACTTC. Translated, it gives CASSLWDSKNIQYF.

This clonotype was observed at least ten times. The V call is TRBV28, the J call TRBJ2-7; 7 bases match TRBD1. Trimming removed 7 bases from V and 2 bases from J; junction bases left unmatched: 11. The CDR3 runs to 15 residues. Germline-derived CDR1 and CDR2 are MDHEN and SYDVKM. CDR3 nucleotide sequence: TGTGCCAGCACTATTAACCGGGACAGCCCCTACGAGCAGTACTTC. It codes for CASTINRDSPYEQYF.

This clonotype came up many times. The CDR3 DNA is TGTGCCACCAGCACCTCGCTAGGAGATACGCAGTATTTT. Its translation is CATSTSLGDTQYF. V is TRBV15 and J is TRBJ2-3; no definite D call. Trimming took off 4 bases at V and 5 bases at J, with 10 bases between the two ends. From germline, CDR1 is LNHNV and CDR2 YYDKDF (reference sequence). The CDR3 is 13 amino acids.

This clonotype was seen at least ten times. This chain connects TRBV25-1 to TRBJ2-3; 7 positions match TRBD1. The ends lost 0 bases at V and 4 bases at J; junction bases unmatched: 4. CDR1 and CDR2 (germline): MGHDK, SYGVNS. This CDR3 has 15 residues. The CDR3 protein is CASSEYGDRADTQYF. CDR3 coding DNA: TGTGCCAGCAGTGAATACGGCGACAGGGCAGATACGCAGTATTTT. The full variable domain, in which reference TRBV25-1 and TRBJ2-3 provide the parts outside the CDR3, is EADIYQTPRYLVIGTGKKITLECSQTMGHDKMYWYQQDPGMELHLIHYSYGVNSTEKGDLSSESTVSRIRTEHFPLTLESARPSHTSQYLCASSEYGDRADTQYFGPGTRLTVL.

A single count supports this clonotype. The CDR3 ends on some other residue instead of the conserved phenylalanine or tryptophan, so this is likely a read error. The chain uses TRBV13 and TRBJ2-2; D unclear. The CDR3 runs 13 residues. Trimming took 2 bases from V and 5 from J, leaving 6 bases between them. CDR1 is PRHDT and CDR2 is FYEKMQ in the germline V gene (reference sequence). The CDR3 DNA is TGTGCCAGCAGCTTACTGGGAACCGGGGAGCTGTTTTAT. Its translation: CASSLLGTGELFY.

This clonotype was seen repeatedly, ten times or more. This sequence joins TRBV28 and TRBJ2-7; D gene unclear. This CDR3 spans 13 amino acids. In germline, CDR1 is MDHEN, CDR2 SYDVKM. Between the trimmed V and J ends, which lost 7 bases and 6 bases, there was a span of 16 bases. The CDR3 sequence: CASTPGSVPEQYF. CDR3 DNA sequence: TGTGCCAGCACCCCTGGCAGTGTTCCCGAGCAGTACTTC.

The chain is built from TRBV3-1 and TRBJ2-7, with TRBD2 matching over 9 bases. V lost 7 bases, J lost 2 bases, and 9 bases stayed unmatched. Germline-derived CDR1 and CDR2 are LGHDT and YNNKEL (reference sequence). CDR3 size: 15 residues. The CDR3 loop reads CASILATSGTYEQYF. CDR3 coding DNA: TGTGCCAGCATCCTCGCGACTAGCGGTACCTACGAGCAGTACTTC.

This clonotype was counted at least ten times. This chain connects TRBV30 to TRBJ1-2; 7 bases align to TRBD1. The CDR3 has 14 residues. Germline CDR1 reads GTSNPN; CDR2 reads SVGIG (reference sequence). The ends lost 3 bases at V and 4 bases at J; junction bases unmatched: 8. The CDR3 DNA follows: TGTGCCTGGAGCGCCACGACAGGGAGCTATGGCTACACCTTC. Its translation is CAWSATTGSYGYTF.

The gene calls are TRBV7-3 and TRBJ1-1; D unresolved. V was shortened by 3 bases and J by 0 bases, with 8 bases between the two germline ends. This CDR3 contains 14 residues. CDR1 and CDR2 from the germline V gene are SGHTA and FQGTGA. The CDR3 is CASSFRAVNTEAFF. The CDR3, as DNA: TGTGCCAGCAGCTTTCGTGCAGTGAACACTGAAGCTTTCTTT.